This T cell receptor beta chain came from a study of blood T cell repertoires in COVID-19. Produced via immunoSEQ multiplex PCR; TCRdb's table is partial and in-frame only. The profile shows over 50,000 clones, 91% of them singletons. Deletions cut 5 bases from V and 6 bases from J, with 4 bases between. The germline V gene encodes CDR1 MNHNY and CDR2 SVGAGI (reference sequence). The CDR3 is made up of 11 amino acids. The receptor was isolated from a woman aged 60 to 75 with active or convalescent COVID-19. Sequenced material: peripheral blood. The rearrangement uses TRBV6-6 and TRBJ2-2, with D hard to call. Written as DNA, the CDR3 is TGTGCCAGCAGTACGGCCGGGGAGCTGTTTTTT. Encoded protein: CASSTAGELFF.